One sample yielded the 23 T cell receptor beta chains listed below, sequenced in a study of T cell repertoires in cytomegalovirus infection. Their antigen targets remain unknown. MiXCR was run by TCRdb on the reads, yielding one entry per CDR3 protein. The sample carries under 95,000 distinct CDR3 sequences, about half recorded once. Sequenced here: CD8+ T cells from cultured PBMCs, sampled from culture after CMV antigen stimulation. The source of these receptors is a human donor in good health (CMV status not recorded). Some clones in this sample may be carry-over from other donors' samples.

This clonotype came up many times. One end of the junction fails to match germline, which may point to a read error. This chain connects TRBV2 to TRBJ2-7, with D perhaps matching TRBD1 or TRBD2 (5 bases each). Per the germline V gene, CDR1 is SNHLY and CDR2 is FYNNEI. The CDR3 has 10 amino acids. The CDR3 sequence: CASRGPEEYF. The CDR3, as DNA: TGTGCCAGCAGGGGACCCGAGGAGTACTTC.

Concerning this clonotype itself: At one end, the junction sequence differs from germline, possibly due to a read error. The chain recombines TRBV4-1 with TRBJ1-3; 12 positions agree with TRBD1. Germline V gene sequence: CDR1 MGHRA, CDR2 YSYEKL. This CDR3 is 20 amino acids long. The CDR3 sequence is CASSLRTGTGGPRTLNTIYF. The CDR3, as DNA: TGTGCCAGCAGCCTACGTACCGGGACAGGGGGCCCCCGAACCCTGAACACCATATATTTT.

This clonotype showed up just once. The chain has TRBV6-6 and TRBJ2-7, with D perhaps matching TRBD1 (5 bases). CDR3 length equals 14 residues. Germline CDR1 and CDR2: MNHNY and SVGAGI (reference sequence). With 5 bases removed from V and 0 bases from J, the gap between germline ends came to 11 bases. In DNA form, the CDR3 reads TGTGCCAGCAGTGCCCCGGACAACTCCTACGAGCAGTACTTC. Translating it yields CASSAPDNSYEQYF.

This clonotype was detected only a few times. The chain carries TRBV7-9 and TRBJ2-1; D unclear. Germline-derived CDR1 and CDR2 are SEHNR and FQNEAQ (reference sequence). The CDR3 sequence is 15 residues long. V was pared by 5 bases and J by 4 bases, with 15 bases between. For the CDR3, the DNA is TGTGCCAGCAGCGCCCGAGGTCTCGGGTACAATGAGCAGTTCTTC. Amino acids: CASSARGLGYNEQFF.

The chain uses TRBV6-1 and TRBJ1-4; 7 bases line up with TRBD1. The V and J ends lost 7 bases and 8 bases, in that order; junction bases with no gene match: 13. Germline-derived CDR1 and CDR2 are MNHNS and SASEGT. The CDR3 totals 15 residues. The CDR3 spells CASIEGRGRGEKLFF. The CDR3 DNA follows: TGTGCCAGCATCGAAGGGAGGGGGCGGGGAGAAAAACTGTTTTTT.

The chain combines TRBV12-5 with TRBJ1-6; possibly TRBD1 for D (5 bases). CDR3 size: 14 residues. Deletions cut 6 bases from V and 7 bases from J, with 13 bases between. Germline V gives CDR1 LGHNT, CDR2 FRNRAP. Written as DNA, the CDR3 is TGTGCTAGTGGCCCCAGAGGGGCCAATTCACCCCTCCACTTT. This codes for CASGPRGANSPLHF.

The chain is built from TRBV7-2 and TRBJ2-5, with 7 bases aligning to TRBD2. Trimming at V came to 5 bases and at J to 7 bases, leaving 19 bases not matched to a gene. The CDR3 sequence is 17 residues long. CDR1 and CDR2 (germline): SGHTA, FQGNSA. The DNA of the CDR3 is TGTGCCAGCAGCCCCGTGGTGGGGAGGGCCCAGGTGGGGACCCAGTACTTC. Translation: CASSPVVGRAQVGTQYF.

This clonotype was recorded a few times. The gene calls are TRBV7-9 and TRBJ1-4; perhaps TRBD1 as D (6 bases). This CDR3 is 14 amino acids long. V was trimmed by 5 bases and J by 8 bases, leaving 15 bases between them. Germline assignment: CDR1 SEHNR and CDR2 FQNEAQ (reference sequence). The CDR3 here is CASSQNQGFEKLFF. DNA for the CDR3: TGTGCCAGCAGCCAAAACCAGGGGTTCGAAAAACTGTTTTTT.

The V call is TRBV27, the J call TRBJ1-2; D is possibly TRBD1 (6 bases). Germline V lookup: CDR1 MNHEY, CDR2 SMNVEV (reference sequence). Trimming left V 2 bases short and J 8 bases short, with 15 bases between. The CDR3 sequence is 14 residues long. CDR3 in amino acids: CASSLGGGAEGYTF. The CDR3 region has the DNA TGTGCCAGCAGTTTAGGCGGGGGCGCGGAGGGCTACACCTTC.

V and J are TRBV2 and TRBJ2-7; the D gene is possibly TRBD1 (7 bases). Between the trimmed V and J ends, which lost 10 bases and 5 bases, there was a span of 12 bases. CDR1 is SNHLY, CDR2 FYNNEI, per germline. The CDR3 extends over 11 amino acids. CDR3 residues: CAKEGAHEQYF. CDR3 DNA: TGTGCCAAGGAGGGGGCCCACGAGCAGTACTTC.

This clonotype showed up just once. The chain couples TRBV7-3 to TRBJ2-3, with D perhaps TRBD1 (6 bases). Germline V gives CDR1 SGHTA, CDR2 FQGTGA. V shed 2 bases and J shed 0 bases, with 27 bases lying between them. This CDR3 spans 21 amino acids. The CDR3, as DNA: TGTGCCAGCAGCTTAGGGCCGGTACAGGGAATCGGCCCTCTTAGCACAGATACGCAGTATTTT. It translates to CASSLGPVQGIGPLSTDTQYF.

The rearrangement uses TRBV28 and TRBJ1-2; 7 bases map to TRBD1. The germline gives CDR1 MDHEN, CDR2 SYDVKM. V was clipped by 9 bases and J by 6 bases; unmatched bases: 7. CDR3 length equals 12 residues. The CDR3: CASKGARDGYTF. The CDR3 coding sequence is TGTGCCAGTAAGGGGGCACGGGATGGCTACACCTTC.

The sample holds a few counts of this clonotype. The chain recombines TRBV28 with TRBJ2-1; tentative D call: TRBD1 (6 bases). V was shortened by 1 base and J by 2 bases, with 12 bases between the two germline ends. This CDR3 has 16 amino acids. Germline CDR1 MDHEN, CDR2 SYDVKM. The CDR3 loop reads CASSLYRGSTYNEQFF. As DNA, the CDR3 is TGTGCCAGCAGTTTATATAGGGGGTCGACCTACAATGAGCAGTTCTTC.

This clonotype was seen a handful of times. As DNA, the CDR3 is TGTGCCAGCAGCTTTCGGGCGGGAGAGGAGACCCAGTACTTC. Its translation: CASSFRAGEETQYF. V usage is TRBV7-9 and J usage is TRBJ2-5; TRBD2 agrees at 7 bases. This CDR3 spans 14 amino acids. V dropped 3 bases and J dropped 5; count of bases not matched to a gene: 6. CDR1 and CDR2 from the germline V gene are SEHNR and FQNEAQ (reference sequence).

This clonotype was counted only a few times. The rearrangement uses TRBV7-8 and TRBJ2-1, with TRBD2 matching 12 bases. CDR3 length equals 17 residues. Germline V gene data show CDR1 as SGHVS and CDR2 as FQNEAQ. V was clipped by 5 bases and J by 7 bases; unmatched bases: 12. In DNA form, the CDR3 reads TGTGCCAGCAGCCAGAGTCCCCTAGCGGGGGGGCGGAATGAGCAGTTCTTC. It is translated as CASSQSPLAGGRNEQFF.

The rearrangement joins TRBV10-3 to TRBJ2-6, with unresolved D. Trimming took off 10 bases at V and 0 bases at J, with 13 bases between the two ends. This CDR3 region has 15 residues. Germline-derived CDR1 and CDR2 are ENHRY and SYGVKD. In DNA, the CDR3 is TGTGCCACCGGACGGAGAGACTCTGGGGCCAACGTCCTGACTTTC. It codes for CATGRRDSGANVLTF.

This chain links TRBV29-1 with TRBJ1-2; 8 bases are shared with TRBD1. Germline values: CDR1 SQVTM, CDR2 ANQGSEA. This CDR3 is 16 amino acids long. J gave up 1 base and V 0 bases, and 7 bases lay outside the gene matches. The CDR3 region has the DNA TGCAGCGTTGAAGACTCAAGGACAGGGCTTAACTATGGCTACACCTTC. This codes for CSVEDSRTGLNYGYTF.

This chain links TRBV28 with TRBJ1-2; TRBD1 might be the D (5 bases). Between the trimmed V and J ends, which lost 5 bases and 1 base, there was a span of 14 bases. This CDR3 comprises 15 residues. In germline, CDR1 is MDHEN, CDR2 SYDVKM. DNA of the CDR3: TGTGCCAGCAGTCCAACCGGGACTGATAACTATGGCTACACCTTC. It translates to CASSPTGTDNYGYTF.

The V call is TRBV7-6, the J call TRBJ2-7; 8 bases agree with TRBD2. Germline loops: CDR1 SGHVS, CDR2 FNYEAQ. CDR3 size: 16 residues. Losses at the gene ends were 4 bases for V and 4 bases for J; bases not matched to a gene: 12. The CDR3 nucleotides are TGTGCCAGCAGCTCACCCAACCCGACTAGCGAGTACGAGCAGTACTTC. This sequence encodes CASSSPNPTSEYEQYF.

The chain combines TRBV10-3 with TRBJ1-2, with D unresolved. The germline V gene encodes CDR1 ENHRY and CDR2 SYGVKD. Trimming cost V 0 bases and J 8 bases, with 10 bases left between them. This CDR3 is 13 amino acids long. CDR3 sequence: CAISESKGGGYTF. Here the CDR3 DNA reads TGTGCCATCAGTGAGTCAAAGGGTGGCGGCTACACCTTC.

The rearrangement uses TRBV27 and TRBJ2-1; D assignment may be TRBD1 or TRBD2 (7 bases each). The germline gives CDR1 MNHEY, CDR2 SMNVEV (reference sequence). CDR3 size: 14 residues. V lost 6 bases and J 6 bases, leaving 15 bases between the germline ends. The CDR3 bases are TGTGCCAGCAGAGGGAGGGGGCGGGTCAATGAGCAGTTCTTC. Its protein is CASRGRGRVNEQFF.

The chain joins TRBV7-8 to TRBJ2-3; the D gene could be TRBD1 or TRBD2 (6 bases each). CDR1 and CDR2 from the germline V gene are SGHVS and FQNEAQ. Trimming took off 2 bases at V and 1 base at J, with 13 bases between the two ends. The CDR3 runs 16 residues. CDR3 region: CASSLSGRGGTDTQYF. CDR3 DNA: TGTGCCAGCAGCTTATCAGGAAGGGGGGGCACAGATACGCAGTATTTT.

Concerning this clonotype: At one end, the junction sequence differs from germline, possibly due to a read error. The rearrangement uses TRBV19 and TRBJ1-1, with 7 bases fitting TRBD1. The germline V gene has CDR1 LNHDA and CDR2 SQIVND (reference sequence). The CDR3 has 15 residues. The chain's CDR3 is CASSIRGQKNAEAFF. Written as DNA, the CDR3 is TGTGCCAGTAGTATAAGGGGGCAGAAGAACGCTGAAGCTTTCTTT.